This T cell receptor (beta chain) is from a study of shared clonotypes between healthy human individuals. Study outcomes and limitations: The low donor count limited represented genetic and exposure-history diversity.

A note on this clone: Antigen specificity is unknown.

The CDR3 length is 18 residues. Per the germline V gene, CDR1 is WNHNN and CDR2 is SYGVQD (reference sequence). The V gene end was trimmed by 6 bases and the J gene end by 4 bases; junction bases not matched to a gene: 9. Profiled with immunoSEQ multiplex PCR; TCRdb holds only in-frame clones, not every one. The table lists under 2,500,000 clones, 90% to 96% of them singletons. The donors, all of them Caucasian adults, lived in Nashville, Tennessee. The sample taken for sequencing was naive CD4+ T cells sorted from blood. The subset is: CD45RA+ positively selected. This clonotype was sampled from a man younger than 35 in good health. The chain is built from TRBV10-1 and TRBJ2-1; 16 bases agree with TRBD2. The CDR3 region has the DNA TGCGCCAGCAGGCTCCCGGGACTAGCGGGGGGGGTGTACAATGAGCAGTTCTTC. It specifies CASRLPGLAGGVYNEQFF.